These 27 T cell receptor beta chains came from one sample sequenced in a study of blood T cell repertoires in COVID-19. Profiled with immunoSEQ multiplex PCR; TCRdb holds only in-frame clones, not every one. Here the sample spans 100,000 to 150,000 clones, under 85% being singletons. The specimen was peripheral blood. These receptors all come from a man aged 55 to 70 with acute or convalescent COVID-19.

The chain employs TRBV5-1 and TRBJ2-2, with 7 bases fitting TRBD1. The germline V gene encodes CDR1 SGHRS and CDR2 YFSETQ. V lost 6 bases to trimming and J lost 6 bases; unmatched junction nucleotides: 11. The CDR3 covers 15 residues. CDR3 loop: CASISGQERSGELFF. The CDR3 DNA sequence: TGCGCCAGCATTTCAGGACAGGAAAGGTCCGGGGAGCTGTTTTTT. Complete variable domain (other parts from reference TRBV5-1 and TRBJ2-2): KAGVTQTPRYLIKTRGQQVTLSCSPISGHRSVSWYQQTPGQGLQFLFEYFSETQRNKGNFPGRFSGRQFSNSRSEMNVSTLELGDSALYLCASISGQERSGELFFGEGSRLTVL.

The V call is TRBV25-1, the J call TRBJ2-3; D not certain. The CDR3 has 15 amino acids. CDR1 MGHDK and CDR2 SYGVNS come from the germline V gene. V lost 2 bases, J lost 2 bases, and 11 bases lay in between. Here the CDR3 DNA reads TGTGCCAGCAGTGAAGGTTACATTACCACAGATACGCAGTATTTT. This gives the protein CASSEGYITTDTQYF.

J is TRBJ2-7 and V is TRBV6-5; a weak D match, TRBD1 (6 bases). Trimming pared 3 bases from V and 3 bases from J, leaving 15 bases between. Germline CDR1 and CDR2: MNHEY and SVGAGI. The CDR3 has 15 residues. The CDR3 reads CASSYRSGAYYEQYF. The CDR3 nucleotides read TGTGCCAGCAGTTATCGTTCAGGGGCCTACTACGAGCAGTACTTC.

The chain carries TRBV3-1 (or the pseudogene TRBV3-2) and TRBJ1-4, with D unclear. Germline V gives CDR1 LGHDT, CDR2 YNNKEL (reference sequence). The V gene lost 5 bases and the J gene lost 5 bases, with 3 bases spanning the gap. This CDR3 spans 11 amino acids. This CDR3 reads CASSLNEKLFF. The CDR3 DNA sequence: TGTGCCAGCAGCTTAAATGAAAAACTGTTTTTT.

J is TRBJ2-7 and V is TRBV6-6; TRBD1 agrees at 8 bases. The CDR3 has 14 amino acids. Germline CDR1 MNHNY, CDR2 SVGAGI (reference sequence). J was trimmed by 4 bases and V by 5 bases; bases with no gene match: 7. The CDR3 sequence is CASSQQGVGYEQYF. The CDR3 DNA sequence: TGTGCCAGCAGTCAACAGGGGGTAGGTTACGAGCAGTACTTC.

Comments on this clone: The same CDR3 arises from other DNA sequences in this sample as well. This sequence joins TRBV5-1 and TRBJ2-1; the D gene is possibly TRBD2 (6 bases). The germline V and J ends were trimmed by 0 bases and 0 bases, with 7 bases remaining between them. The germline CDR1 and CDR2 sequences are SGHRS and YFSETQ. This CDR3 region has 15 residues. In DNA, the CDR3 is TGCGCCAGCAGCTTGGTCGGGAGCTCCTACAATGAGCAGTTCTTC. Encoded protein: CASSLVGSSYNEQFF.

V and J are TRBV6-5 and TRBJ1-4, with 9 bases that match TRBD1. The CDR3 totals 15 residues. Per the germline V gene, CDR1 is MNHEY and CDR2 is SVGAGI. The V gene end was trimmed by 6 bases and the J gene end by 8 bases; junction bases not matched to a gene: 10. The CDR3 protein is CASSQQGAHPEKLFF. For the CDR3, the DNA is TGTGCCAGCAGCCAACAGGGGGCCCATCCCGAAAAACTGTTTTTT.

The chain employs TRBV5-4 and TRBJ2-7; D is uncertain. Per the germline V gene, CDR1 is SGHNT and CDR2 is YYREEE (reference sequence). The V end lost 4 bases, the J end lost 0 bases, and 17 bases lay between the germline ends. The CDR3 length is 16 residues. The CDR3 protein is CASSPQVSTRSYEQYF. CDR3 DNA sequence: TGTGCCAGCAGCCCCCAGGTGTCCACTCGCTCCTACGAGCAGTACTTC.

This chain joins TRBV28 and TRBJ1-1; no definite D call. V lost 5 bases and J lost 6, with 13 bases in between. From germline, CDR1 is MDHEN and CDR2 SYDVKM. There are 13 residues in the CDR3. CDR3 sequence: CASSRHPAPEAFF. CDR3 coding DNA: TGTGCCAGCAGTAGGCACCCAGCGCCTGAAGCTTTCTTT.

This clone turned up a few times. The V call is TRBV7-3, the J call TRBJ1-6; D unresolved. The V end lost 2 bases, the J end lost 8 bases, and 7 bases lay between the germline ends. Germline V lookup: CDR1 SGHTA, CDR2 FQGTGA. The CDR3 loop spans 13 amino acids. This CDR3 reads CASSLSQYSPLHF. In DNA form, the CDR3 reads TGTGCCAGCAGCTTATCCCAATATTCACCCCTCCACTTT.

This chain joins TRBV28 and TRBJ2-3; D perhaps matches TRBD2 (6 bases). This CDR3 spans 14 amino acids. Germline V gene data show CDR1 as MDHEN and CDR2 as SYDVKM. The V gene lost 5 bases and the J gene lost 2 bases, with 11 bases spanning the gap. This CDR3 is CASSREIDTDTQYF. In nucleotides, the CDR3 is TGTGCCAGCAGTCGGGAGATCGACACAGATACGCAGTATTTT. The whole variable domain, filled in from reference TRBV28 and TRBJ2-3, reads DVKVTQSSRYLVKRTGEKVFLECVQDMDHENMFWYRQDPGLGLRLIYFSYDVKMKEKGDIPEGYSVSREKKERFSLILESASTNQTSMYLCASSREIDTDTQYFGPGTRLTVL.

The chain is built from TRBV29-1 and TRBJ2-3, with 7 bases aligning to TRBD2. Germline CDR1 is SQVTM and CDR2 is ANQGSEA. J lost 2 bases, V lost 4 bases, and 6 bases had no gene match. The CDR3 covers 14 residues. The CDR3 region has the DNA TGCAGCGTTGTTCCAGCGGGATCCACAGATACGCAGTATTTT. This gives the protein CSVVPAGSTDTQYF.

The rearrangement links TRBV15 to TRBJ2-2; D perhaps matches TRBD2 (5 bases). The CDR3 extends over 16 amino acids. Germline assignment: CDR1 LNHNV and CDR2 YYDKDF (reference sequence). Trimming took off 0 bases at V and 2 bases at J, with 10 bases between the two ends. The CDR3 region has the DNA TGTGCCACCAGCAGAGACTCACTAGACAACACCGGGGAGCTGTTTTTT. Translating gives CATSRDSLDNTGELFF.

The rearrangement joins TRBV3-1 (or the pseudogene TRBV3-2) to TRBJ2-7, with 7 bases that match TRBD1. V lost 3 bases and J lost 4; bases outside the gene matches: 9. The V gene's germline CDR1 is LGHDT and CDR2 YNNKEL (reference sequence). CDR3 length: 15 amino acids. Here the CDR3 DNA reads TGTGCCAGCAGCCAGAACAGCAACAGGGGATACGAGCAGTACTTC. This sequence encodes CASSQNSNRGYEQYF.

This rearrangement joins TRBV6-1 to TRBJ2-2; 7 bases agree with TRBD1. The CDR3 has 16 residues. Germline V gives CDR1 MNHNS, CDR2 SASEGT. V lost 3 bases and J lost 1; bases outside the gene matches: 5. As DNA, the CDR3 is TGTGCCAGCAGTGAGACGACAGGGATGAACACCGGGGAGCTGTTTTTT. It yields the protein CASSETTGMNTGELFF.

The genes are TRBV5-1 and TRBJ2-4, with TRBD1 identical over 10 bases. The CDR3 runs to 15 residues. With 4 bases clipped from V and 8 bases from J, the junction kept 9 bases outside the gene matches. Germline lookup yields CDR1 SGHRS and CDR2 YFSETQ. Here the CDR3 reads CASSGRDRGADIQYF. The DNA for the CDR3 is TGCGCCAGCAGCGGCCGGGACAGGGGAGCGGACATTCAGTACTTC.

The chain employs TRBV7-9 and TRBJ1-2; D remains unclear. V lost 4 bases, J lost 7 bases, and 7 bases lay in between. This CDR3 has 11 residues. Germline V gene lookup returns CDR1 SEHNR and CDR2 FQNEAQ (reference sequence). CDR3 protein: CASSSFPGYTF. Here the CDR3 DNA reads TGTGCCAGCAGCTCATTTCCTGGCTACACCTTC.

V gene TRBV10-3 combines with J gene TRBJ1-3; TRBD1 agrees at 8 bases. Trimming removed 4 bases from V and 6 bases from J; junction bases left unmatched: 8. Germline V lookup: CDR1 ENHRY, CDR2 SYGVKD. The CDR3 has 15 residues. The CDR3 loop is CAISADRGFSNTIYF. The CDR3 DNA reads TGTGCCATCAGTGCAGACAGGGGCTTTTCAAACACCATATATTTT.

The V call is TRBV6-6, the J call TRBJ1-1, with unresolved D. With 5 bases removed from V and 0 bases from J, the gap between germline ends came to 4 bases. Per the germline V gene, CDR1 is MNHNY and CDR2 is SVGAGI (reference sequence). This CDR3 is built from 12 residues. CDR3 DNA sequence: TGTGCCAGCAGTGCGGTGAACACTGAAGCTTTCTTT. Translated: CASSAVNTEAFF.

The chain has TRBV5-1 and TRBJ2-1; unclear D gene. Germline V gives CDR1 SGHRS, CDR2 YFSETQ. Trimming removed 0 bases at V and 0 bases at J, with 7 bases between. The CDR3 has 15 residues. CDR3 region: CASSLDTSSYNEQFF. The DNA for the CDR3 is TGCGCCAGCAGCTTGGACACAAGCTCCTACAATGAGCAGTTCTTC.

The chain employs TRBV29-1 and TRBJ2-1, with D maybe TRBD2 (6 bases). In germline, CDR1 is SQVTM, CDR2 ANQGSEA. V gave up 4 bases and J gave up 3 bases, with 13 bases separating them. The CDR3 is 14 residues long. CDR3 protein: CSVVLARNYNEQFF. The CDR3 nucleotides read TGCAGCGTTGTCCTAGCGAGAAACTACAATGAGCAGTTCTTC.

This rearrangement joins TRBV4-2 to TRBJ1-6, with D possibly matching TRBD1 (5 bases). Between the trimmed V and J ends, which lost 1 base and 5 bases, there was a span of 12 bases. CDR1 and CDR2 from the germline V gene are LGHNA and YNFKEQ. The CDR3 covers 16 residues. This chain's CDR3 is CASSQGPGADNSPLHF. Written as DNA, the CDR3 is TGTGCCAGCAGCCAAGGTCCTGGGGCAGATAATTCACCCCTCCACTTT.

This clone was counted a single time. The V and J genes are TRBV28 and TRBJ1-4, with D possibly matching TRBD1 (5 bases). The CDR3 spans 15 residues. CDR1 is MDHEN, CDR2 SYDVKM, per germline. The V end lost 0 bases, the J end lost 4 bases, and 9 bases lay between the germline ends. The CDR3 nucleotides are TGTGCCAGCAGTTTATGGGGTCAGGGTAATGAAAAACTGTTTTTT. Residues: CASSLWGQGNEKLFF.

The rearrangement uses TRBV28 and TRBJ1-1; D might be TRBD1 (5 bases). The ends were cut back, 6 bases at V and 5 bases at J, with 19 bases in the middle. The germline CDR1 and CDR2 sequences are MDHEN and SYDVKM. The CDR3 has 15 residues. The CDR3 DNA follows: TGTGCCAGCAGCACTCCCGGGGGAAAGGGAACTGAAGCTTTCTTT. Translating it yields CASSTPGGKGTEAFF.

CDR3 protein: CARAGAKGTDTQYF. CDR3 nucleotide sequence: TGTGCCAGAGCAGGGGCCAAGGGCACAGATACGCAGTATTTT. The rearrangement joins TRBV2 to TRBJ2-3; TRBD1 is a possible D gene (6 bases). V gave up 9 bases and J gave up 1 base, with 14 bases separating them. Germline assignment: CDR1 SNHLY and CDR2 FYNNEI. The CDR3 is 14 residues long.

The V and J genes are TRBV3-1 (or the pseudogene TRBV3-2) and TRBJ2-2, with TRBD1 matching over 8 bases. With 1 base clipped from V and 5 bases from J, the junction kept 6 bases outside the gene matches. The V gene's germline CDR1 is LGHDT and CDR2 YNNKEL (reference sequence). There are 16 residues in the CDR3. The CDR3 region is CASSQVAGTGTGELFF. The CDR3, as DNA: TGTGCCAGCAGCCAAGTTGCCGGGACAGGAACCGGGGAGCTGTTTTTT.

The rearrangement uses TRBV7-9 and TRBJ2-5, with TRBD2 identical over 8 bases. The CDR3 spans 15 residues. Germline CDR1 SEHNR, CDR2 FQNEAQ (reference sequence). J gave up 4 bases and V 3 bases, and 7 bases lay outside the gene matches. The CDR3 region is CASSLGTSGGETQYF. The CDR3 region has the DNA TGTGCCAGCAGCTTGGGGACTAGTGGCGGAGAGACCCAGTACTTC.